The clone carrying this T cell receptor (beta chain) occurred a few times. Antigen: not known. This record belongs to a study of vaccination and CD4 T cells after COVID-19. On the study more broadly: Median time from COVID diagnosis to post-COVID sampling was approximately 3.5 months (35 to 161). Blood was drawn a median roughly 66 days post second dose, range 14 to 241. Researchers treated control cultures with a CEFX pool, an HIV-1 Nef pool, or no peptide.

This CDR3 is built from 13 residues. The ends were cut back, 1 base at V and 6 bases at J, with 7 bases in the middle. CDR1 is LNHDA and CDR2 is SQIVND in the germline V gene (reference sequence). Treatment in this sample: approximately nine-day PBMC culture with coronavirus spike peptide pools or control peptides (ViraFEST assay). After expanding antigen-specific T cells with peptide pools, ViraFEST sequenced their TCRs. Cultured CD4+ T-cell DNA underwent Oncomine TCR Beta short-read sequencing. TCRdb analysed the PCR reads with MiXCR anew, one entry per CDR3 protein. The data show over 11,000 distinct CDR3 sequences, approximately 45% seen once.

The receptor was derived from a human donor with COVID-19. The sample comprised cultured CD4+ T cells from blood. The chain is built from TRBV19 and TRBJ1-5; D not certain. CDR3 amino acids: CASSIVGIQPQHF. The CDR3 DNA sequence: TGTGCCAGTAGTATAGTCGGGATTCAGCCCCAGCATTTT. The variable domain in full, with the rest retrieved from reference TRBV19 and TRBJ1-5, is DGGITQSPKYLFRKEGQNVTLSCEQNLNHDAMYWYRQDPGQGLRLIYYSQIVNDFQKGDIAEGYSVSREKKESFPLTVTSAQKNPTAFYLCASSIVGIQPQHFGDGTRLSIL.